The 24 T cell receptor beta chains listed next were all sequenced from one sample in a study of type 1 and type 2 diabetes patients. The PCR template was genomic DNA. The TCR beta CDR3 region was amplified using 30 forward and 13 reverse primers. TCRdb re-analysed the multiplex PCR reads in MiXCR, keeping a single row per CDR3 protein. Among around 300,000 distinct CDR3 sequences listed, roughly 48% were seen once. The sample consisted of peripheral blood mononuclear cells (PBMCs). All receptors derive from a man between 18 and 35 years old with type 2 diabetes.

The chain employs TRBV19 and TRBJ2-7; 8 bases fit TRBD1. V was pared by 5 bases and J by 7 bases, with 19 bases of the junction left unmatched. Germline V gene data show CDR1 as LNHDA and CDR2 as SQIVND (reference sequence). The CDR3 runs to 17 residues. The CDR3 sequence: CASSLLFWGQEPLEQYF. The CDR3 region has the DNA TGTGCCAGTAGTCTTCTATTTTGGGGACAGGAACCCCTGGAGCAGTACTTC.

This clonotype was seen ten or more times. The CDR3 DNA follows: TGTGCCAGCAGTTTATCTGGCAGCTACGAGCAGTACTTC. Residues: CASSLSGSYEQYF. The chain joins TRBV27 to TRBJ2-7; D uncertain. V was trimmed by 0 bases and J by 3 bases, leaving 6 bases between them. From germline, CDR1 is MNHEY and CDR2 SMNVEV (reference sequence). The CDR3 length is 13 residues.

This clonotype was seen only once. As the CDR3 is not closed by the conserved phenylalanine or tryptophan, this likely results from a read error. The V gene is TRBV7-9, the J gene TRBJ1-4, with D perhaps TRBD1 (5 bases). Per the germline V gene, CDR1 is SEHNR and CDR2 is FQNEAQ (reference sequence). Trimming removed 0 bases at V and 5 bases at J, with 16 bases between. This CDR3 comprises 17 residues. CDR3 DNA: TGTGCCAGCAGCTTAGCGGGGCCGACCGGGGGGAATGAAAAACTGTTTCTT. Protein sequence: CASSLAGPTGGNEKLFL.

The CDR3 DNA is TGTGCCAGCAGTAAACTTGCAGTTCCTGTCGCTGAAAAACTGTTTTTT. It codes for CASSKLAVPVAEKLFF. The chain joins TRBV28 to TRBJ1-4, with D unclear. The germline CDR1 and CDR2 sequences are MDHEN and SYDVKM. The V and J ends lost 5 bases and 7 bases respectively, with 20 bases between them. This CDR3 contains 16 residues.

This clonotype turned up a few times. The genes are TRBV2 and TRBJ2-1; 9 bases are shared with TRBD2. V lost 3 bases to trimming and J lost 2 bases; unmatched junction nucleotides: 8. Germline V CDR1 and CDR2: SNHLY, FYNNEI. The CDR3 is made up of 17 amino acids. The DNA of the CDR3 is TGTGCCAGCAGTGATGGTGTTAGCGGGGGCACCTACAATGAGCAGTTCTTC. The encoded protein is CASSDGVSGGTYNEQFF.

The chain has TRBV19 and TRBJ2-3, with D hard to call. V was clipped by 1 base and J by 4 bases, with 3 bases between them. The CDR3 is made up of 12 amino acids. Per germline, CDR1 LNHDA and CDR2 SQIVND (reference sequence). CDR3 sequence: CASSIGPDTQYF. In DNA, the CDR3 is TGTGCCAGTAGTATAGGCCCAGATACGCAGTATTTT.

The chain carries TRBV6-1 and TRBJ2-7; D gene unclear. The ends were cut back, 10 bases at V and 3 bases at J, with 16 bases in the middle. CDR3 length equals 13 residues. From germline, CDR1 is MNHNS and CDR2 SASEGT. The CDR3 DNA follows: TGTGCCACCCGAATGGGAATCTTCTACGAGCAGTACTTC. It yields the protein CATRMGIFYEQYF.

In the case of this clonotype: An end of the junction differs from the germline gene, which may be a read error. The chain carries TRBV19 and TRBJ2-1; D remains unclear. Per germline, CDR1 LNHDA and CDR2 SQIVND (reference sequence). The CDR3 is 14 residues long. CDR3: CAGSISDSYNEQFF. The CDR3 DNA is TGTGCCGGTAGTATTTCTGACTCCTACAATGAGCAGTTCTTC.

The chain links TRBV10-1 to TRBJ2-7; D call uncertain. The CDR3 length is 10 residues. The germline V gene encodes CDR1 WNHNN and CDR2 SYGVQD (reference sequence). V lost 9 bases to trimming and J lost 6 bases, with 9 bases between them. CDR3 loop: CAREPTEQYF. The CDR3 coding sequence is TGCGCCAGGGAGCCTACCGAGCAGTACTTC.

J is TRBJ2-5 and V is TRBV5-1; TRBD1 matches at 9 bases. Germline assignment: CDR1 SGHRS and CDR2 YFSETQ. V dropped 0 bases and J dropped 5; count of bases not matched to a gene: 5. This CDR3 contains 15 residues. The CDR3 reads CASSLDTGGEETQYF. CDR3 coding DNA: TGCGCCAGCAGCTTGGATACAGGGGGCGAGGAGACCCAGTACTTC.

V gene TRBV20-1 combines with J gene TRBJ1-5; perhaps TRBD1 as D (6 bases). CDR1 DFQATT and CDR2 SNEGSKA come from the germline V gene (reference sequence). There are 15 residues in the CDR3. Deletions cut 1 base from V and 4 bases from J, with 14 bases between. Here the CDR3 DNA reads TGCAGTGCTAGAGTGTCACAGGGCTTAAATCAGCCCCAGCATTTT. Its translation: CSARVSQGLNQPQHF.

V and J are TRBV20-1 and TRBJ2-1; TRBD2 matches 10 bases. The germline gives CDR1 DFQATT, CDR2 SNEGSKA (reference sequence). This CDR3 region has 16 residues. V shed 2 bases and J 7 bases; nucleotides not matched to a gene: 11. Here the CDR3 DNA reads TGCAGTGCTAGACTCCCCCCAGCGGGAGGGCCGAATGAGCAGTTCTTC. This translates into CSARLPPAGGPNEQFF.

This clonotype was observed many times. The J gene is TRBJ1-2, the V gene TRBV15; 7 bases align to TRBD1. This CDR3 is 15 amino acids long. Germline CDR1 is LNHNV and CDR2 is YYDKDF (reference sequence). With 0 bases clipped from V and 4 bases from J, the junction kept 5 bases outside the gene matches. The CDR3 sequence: CATSRDGGTVYGYTF. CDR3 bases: TGTGCCACCAGCAGAGATGGGGGGACAGTCTATGGCTACACCTTC.

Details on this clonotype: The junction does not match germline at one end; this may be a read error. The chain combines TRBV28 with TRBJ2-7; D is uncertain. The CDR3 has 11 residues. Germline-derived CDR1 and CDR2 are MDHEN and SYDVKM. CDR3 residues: CATLTGYEQYF. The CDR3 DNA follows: TGTGCCACCCTGACCGGGTACGAACAGTACTTC. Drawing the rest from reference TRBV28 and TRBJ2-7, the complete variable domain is DVKVTQSSRYLVKRTGEKVFLECVQDMDHENMFWYRQDPGLGLRLIYFSYDVKMKEKGDIPEGYSVSREKKERFSLILESASTNQTSMYLCATLTGYEQYFGPGTRLTVT.

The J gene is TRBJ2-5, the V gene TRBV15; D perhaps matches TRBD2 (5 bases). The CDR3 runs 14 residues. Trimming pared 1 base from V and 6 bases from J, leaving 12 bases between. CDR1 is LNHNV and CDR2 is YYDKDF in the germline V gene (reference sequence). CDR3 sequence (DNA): TGTGCCACCAGCAGAGTTGAGGGTTTGAAGACCCAGTACTTC. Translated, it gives CATSRVEGLKTQYF. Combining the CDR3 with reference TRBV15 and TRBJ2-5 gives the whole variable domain DAMVIQNPRYQVTQFGKPVTLSCSQTLNHNVMYWYQQKSSQAPKLLFHYYDKDFNNEADTPDNFQSRRPNTSFCFLDIRSPGLGDTAMYLCATSRVEGLKTQYFGPGTRLLVL.

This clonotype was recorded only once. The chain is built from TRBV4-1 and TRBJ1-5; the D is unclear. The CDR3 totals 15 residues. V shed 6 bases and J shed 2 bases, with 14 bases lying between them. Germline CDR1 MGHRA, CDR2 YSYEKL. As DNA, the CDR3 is TGCGCCAGCAGTTTAGAGCCAAGGGGCAATCAGCCCCAGCATTTT. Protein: CASSLEPRGNQPQHF.

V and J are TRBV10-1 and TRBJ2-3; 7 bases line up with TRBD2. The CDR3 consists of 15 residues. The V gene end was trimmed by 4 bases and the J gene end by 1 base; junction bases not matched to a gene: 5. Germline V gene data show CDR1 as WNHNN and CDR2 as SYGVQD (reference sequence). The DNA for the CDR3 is TGCGCCAGCAGTGTGGCGGGGGTCCGCACAGATACGCAGTATTTT. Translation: CASSVAGVRTDTQYF.

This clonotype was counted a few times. The CDR3 region has the DNA TGTGCCAGCAGGCCTTTAGCGGGGGGGCCCCACAATGAGCAGTTCTTC. It is translated as CASRPLAGGPHNEQFF. This chain connects TRBV2 to TRBJ2-1; 11 nucleotides line up with TRBD2. CDR1 and CDR2 from the germline V gene are SNHLY and FYNNEI. The CDR3 is 16 residues long. Germline trimming cut 6 bases from V and 5 bases from J; bases unmatched to any gene: 9.

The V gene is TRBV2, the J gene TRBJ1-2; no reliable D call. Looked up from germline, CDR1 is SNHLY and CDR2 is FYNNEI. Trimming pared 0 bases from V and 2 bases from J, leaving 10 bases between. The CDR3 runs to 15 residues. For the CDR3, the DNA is TGTGCCAGCAGTGAAGCGCTACCACCCAACTATGGCTACACCTTC. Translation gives CASSEALPPNYGYTF.

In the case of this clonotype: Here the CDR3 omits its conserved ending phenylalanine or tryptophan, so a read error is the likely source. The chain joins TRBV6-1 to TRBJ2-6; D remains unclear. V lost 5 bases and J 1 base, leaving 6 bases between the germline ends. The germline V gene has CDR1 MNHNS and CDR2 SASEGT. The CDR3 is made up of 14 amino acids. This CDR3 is CASSFVSGANVLTS. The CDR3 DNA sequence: TGTGCCAGCAGTTTTGTATCTGGGGCCAACGTCCTGACTTCC.

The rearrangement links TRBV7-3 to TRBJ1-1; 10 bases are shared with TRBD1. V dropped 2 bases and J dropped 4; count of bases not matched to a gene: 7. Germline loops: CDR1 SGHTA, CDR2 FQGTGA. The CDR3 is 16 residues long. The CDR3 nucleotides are TGTGCCAGCAGCTTACTGGACAGGGGGTCGGGCACTGAAGCTTTCTTT. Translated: CASSLLDRGSGTEAFF.

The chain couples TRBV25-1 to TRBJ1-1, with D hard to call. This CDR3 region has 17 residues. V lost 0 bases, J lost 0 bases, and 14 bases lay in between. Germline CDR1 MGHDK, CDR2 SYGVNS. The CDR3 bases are TGTGCCAGCAGTGAATATCCCCTCACACTGATGAACACTGAAGCTTTCTTT. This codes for CASSEYPLTLMNTEAFF.

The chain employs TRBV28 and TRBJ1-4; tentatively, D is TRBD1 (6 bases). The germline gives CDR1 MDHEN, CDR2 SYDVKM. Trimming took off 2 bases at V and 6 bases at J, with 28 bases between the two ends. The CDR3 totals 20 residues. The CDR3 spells CASSLVIKGVGEIQDEKLFF. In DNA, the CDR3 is TGTGCCAGCAGTTTAGTAATTAAGGGGGTAGGAGAAATACAGGATGAAAAACTGTTTTTT. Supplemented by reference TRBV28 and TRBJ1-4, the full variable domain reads DVKVTQSSRYLVKRTGEKVFLECVQDMDHENMFWYRQDPGLGLRLIYFSYDVKMKEKGDIPEGYSVSREKKERFSLILESASTNQTSMYLCASSLVIKGVGEIQDEKLFFGSGTQLSVL.

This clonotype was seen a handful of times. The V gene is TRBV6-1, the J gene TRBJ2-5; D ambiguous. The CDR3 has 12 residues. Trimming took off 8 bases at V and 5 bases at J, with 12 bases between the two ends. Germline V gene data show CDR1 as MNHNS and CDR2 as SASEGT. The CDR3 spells CASYMGTETQYF. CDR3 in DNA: TGTGCCAGCTACATGGGTACGGAGACCCAGTACTTC.